The rows below give T cell receptor beta chains drawn from one sample of a study of regulatory T cells in long-lasting Graves disease. One entry per CDR3 protein results from TCRdb running MiXCR on the multiplex PCR reads. The sample contains 360,000 or so distinct CDR3 sequences, 20% to 25% of which appear only once. The sequenced sample was peripheral blood mononuclear cells (PBMCs), obtained when the disease was refractory, from a patient treated with antithyroid drugs. The receptor source for this set is a woman aged 40 to 55 with Graves disease. CDR3s include the opening cysteine and the closing phenylalanine or tryptophan. Fields, in order: J gene, V gene, D gene, clone size, CDR3 length, CDR3 DNA, CDR3 protein. The D gene is left open where the match is weak. Size is stated for part of the rows, as once, few or many counts, or as a class when the clone is expanded.

J gene: TRBJ2-5
V gene: TRBV5-1
D gene: -
clone size: -
CDR3 length: 15
CDR3 DNA: TGCGCCAGCAGCTTGAATTCAAATCATCAAGAGACCCAGTACTTC
CDR3 protein: CASSLNSNHQETQYF

J gene: TRBJ1-4
V gene: TRBV5-1
D gene: TRBD1
clone size: many
CDR3 length: 16
CDR3 DNA: TGCGCCAGCAGCACGGGACAGGGTGGCGGAAATGAAAAACTGTTTTTT
CDR3 protein: CASSTGQGGGNEKLFF

J gene: TRBJ2-7
V gene: TRBV5-5
D gene: -
clone size: few
CDR3 length: 15
CDR3 DNA: TGTGCCAGCAGCCGCCGACAGGCGAGCTCCTACGAGCAGTACTTC
CDR3 protein: CASSRRQASSYEQYF

J gene: TRBJ1-1
V gene: TRBV5-1
D gene: -
clone size: few
CDR3 length: 15
CDR3 DNA: TGCGCCAGCAGCCTCCCCGGGCCAATGAACACTGAAGCTTTCTTT
CDR3 protein: CASSLPGPMNTEAFF

J gene: TRBJ2-5
V gene: TRBV7-9
D gene: -
clone size: few
CDR3 length: 14
CDR3 DNA: TGTGCCAGCAGCTCTCTAGCGTTGTGGGAGACCCAGTACTTC
CDR3 protein: CASSSLALWETQYF

J gene: TRBJ2-7
V gene: TRBV19
D gene: TRBD2
clone size: many
CDR3 length: 15
CDR3 DNA: TGTGCCAGTAGTTTCGGAGCGGGAACCTCCTACGAGCAGTACTTC
CDR3 protein: CASSFGAGTSYEQYF

J gene: TRBJ2-1
V gene: TRBV11-2
D gene: TRBD2
clone size: -
CDR3 length: 15
CDR3 DNA: TGTGCCAGCAGCTTCCAGCGGGAGACCTACAATGAGCAGTTCTTC
CDR3 protein: CASSFQRETYNEQFF

J gene: TRBJ1-1
V gene: TRBV28
D gene: TRBD1
clone size: many
CDR3 length: 13
CDR3 DNA: TGTGCCAGCAGTTGGACAGGCCTTACTGAAGCTTTCTTT
CDR3 protein: CASSWTGLTEAFF

J gene: TRBJ2-1
V gene: TRBV11-1
D gene: -
clone size: few
CDR3 length: 17
CDR3 DNA: TGTGCCAGCAGCTTAGCGTTAGGGGCGCAACGTCGGAATGAGCAGTTCTTC
CDR3 protein: CASSLALGAQRRNEQFF

J gene: TRBJ2-1
V gene: TRBV28
D gene: -
clone size: -
CDR3 length: 16
CDR3 DNA: TGTGCCAGCAGTTTATACGGTAGCGGAAGATACAATGAGCAGTTCTTC
CDR3 protein: CASSLYGSGRYNEQFF

J gene: TRBJ2-7
V gene: TRBV4-1
D gene: TRBD1
clone size: -
CDR3 length: 13
CDR3 DNA: TGCGCCAGCCGGGGACAGGGGGCGAATGAGCAGTACTTC
CDR3 protein: CASRGQGANEQYF

J gene: TRBJ2-7
V gene: TRBV11-2
D gene: -
clone size: -
CDR3 length: 13
CDR3 DNA: TGTGCCAGCAGCTCCCGGAATACCTACGAGCAGTACTTC
CDR3 protein: CASSSRNTYEQYF

J gene: TRBJ2-7
V gene: TRBV5-1
D gene: TRBD2
clone size: few
CDR3 length: 15
CDR3 DNA: TGCGCCAGCAGCCTGAGGGCGGGAGATTTACACGAGCAGTACTTC
CDR3 protein: CASSLRAGDLHEQYF

J gene: TRBJ1-1
V gene: TRBV6-1
D gene: -
clone size: -
CDR3 length: 15
CDR3 DNA: TGTGCCAGCAGTGAAGCGCTGAGGGGGTGGACTGAAGCTTTCTTT
CDR3 protein: CASSEALRGWTEAFF

J gene: TRBJ2-7
V gene: TRBV29-1
D gene: TRBD2
clone size: -
CDR3 length: 16
CDR3 DNA: TGCAGCGTTGGAGGGGGAGCGGGAGCGGCCTCCTACGAGCAGTACTTC
CDR3 protein: CSVGGGAGAASYEQYF

J gene: TRBJ1-4
V gene: TRBV6-1
D gene: -
clone size: few
CDR3 length: 13
CDR3 DNA: TGTGCCAGCAGTGAGAGCTTACGGGAAAAACTGTTTTTT
CDR3 protein: CASSESLREKLFF

J gene: TRBJ1-4
V gene: TRBV12-3/TRBV12-4
D gene: -
clone size: many
CDR3 length: 14
CDR3 DNA: TGTGCCAGCAGTTTCCAGGGTGCTAATGAAAAACTGTTTTTT
CDR3 protein: CASSFQGANEKLFF

J gene: TRBJ2-5
V gene: TRBV29-1
D gene: TRBD2
clone size: many
CDR3 length: 13
CDR3 DNA: TGCAGTGTACTGGGCGGGAGAGGTGAGACCCAGTACTTC
CDR3 protein: CSVLGGRGETQYF

J gene: TRBJ2-7
V gene: TRBV7-8
D gene: -
clone size: many
CDR3 length: 13
CDR3 DNA: TGTGCCAGCAGCTTACGCAGTAACTACGAGCAGTACTTC
CDR3 protein: CASSLRSNYEQYF

J gene: TRBJ2-7
V gene: TRBV25-1
D gene: -
clone size: few
CDR3 length: 15
CDR3 DNA: TGTGCCAGCAGTGTATCGGGGGAAGTTTCCTACGAGCAGTACTTC
CDR3 protein: CASSVSGEVSYEQYF

J gene: TRBJ2-3
V gene: TRBV20-1
D gene: -
clone size: once
CDR3 length: 12
CDR3 DNA: TGCAGTGAAACATCTAGCACAGATACGCAGTATTTT
CDR3 protein: CSETSSTDTQYF

J gene: TRBJ1-2
V gene: TRBV3-1
D gene: -
clone size: -
CDR3 length: 16
CDR3 DNA: TGTGCCAGCAGCCCCCTCGGAACGGGGGGCTGGTATGGCTACACCTTC
CDR3 protein: CASSPLGTGGWYGYTF

J gene: TRBJ1-5
V gene: TRBV29-1
D gene: -
clone size: -
CDR3 length: 16
CDR3 DNA: TGCAGCCCCACGTTGCGGCTTTGGTGCCTCAATCAGCCCCAGCATTTT
CDR3 protein: CSPTLRLWCLNQPQHF

J gene: TRBJ2-2
V gene: TRBV9
D gene: TRBD2
clone size: few
CDR3 length: 16
CDR3 DNA: TGTGCCAGCAGCGTAGTACCCGGTGGGGGGGCCGGGGAGCTGTTTTTT
CDR3 protein: CASSVVPGGGAGELFF

J gene: TRBJ2-7
V gene: TRBV28
D gene: -
clone size: many
CDR3 length: 11
CDR3 DNA: TGTGCCAGCAGTTTAATCTACGAGCAGTACTTC
CDR3 protein: CASSLIYEQYF

J gene: TRBJ2-3
V gene: TRBV6-5
D gene: TRBD1
clone size: many
CDR3 length: 15
CDR3 DNA: TGTGCCAGCAGTTACGGCGGACAGGGCACAGATACGCAGTATTTT
CDR3 protein: CASSYGGQGTDTQYF

J gene: TRBJ2-7
V gene: TRBV5-4
D gene: TRBD1
clone size: many
CDR3 length: 15
CDR3 DNA: TGTGCCAGCAGCTTGGCCAATGACAGGGTAAACGAGCAGTACTTC
CDR3 protein: CASSLANDRVNEQYF

J gene: TRBJ2-3
V gene: TRBV14
D gene: -
clone size: -
CDR3 length: 15
CDR3 DNA: TGTGCCAGCAGCCAAGATTGGTGGGAGATAGATACGCAGTATTTT
CDR3 protein: CASSQDWWEIDTQYF

J gene: TRBJ2-4
V gene: TRBV28
D gene: TRBD1
clone size: many
CDR3 length: 16
CDR3 DNA: TGTGCCAGCAGTCACGGACAGGGTCTAGCCAAAAACATTCAGTACTTC
CDR3 protein: CASSHGQGLAKNIQYF

J gene: TRBJ2-7
V gene: TRBV19
D gene: -
clone size: few
CDR3 length: 13
CDR3 DNA: TGTGCCAGTAGGAACGGCGGAACCTACGAGCAGTACTTC
CDR3 protein: CASRNGGTYEQYF

J gene: TRBJ2-7
V gene: TRBV19
D gene: -
clone size: -
CDR3 length: 13
CDR3 DNA: TGTGCCAGTAGTATCCTCGGAGACTACGAGCAGTACTTC
CDR3 protein: CASSILGDYEQYF

J gene: TRBJ2-7
V gene: TRBV7-8
D gene: -
clone size: few
CDR3 length: 16
CDR3 DNA: TGTGCCAGCAGCTTAGTCCCAGGGGTTTTTTCTTACGAGCAGTACTTC
CDR3 protein: CASSLVPGVFSYEQYF

J gene: TRBJ2-7
V gene: TRBV2
D gene: -
clone size: many
CDR3 length: 13
CDR3 DNA: TGTGCCAGCAGCGAACTTCAAGCCTACGAGCAGTACTTC
CDR3 protein: CASSELQAYEQYF

J gene: TRBJ1-5
V gene: TRBV19
D gene: -
clone size: -
CDR3 length: 14
CDR3 DNA: TGTGCCAGTAGTATTTACTTGAGAGGACAGCCCCAGCATTTT
CDR3 protein: CASSIYLRGQPQHF

J gene: TRBJ2-5
V gene: TRBV7-3
D gene: TRBD2
clone size: many
CDR3 length: 15
CDR3 DNA: TGTGCCAGCAGTCTAACTAGCGGGAGGACAGAGACCCAGTACTTC
CDR3 protein: CASSLTSGRTETQYF

J gene: TRBJ2-7
V gene: TRBV5-6
D gene: TRBD2
clone size: -
CDR3 length: 17
CDR3 DNA: TGTGCCAGCAGCTATGGACTAGCGGGAGGGCCCCGCTACGAGCAGTACTTC
CDR3 protein: CASSYGLAGGPRYEQYF

J gene: TRBJ1-1
V gene: TRBV7-2
D gene: -
clone size: few
CDR3 length: 13
CDR3 DNA: TGTGCCAGCAGCTTTTTGGTGAGAACTGAAGCTTTCTTT
CDR3 protein: CASSFLVRTEAFF

J gene: TRBJ2-3
V gene: TRBV4-1
D gene: TRBD2
clone size: -
CDR3 length: 18
CDR3 DNA: TGCGCCAGCAGCCAGGAACCTAAAAGTAGCGGGAGTCCCCGGAAGCAGTATTTT
CDR3 protein: CASSQEPKSSGSPRKQYF

J gene: TRBJ1-1
V gene: TRBV25-1
D gene: TRBD1
clone size: few
CDR3 length: 15
CDR3 DNA: TGTGCCAGCAGACCTGCCGGGACAGCAAACACTGAAGCTTTCTTT
CDR3 protein: CASRPAGTANTEAFF

J gene: TRBJ2-7
V gene: TRBV15
D gene: -
clone size: -
CDR3 length: 13
CDR3 DNA: TGTGCCACCTCCTTTGACCTCCCCTACGAGCAGTACTTC
CDR3 protein: CATSFDLPYEQYF

J gene: TRBJ1-1
V gene: TRBV28
D gene: -
clone size: many
CDR3 length: 14
CDR3 DNA: TGTGCCAGCAGTTTACGAGTGGGGAGTTCTGAAGCTTTCTTT
CDR3 protein: CASSLRVGSSEAFF